These 23 T cell receptor beta chains were all obtained from the same sample, sequenced in a study of early T cells in non-severe SARS-CoV-2 infection (dated by TCRdb to about 2021). Library creation used 5' RACE. Sequencer: NextSeq 500. TCRdb passed the public sequencing reads through fastp at Q25 and MiXCR, retaining productive beta sequences. Each record represents a unique CDR3 protein, reported with the most common genes and DNA among its rows. The sample table lists some 73,000 distinct CDR3 sequences, 10% to 15% of them with a count of one. About 3.4% of the sample is taken by the ten largest. The specimen was whole blood. The receptor set was obtained from an adult who was a healthcare worker with PCR-confirmed SARS-CoV-2 infection or an uninfected control (not recorded which).

This clonotype was detected a few times. This chain connects TRBV28 to TRBJ2-1; D ambiguous. The CDR3 runs 16 residues. Germline loops: CDR1 MDHEN, CDR2 SYDVKM. V gave up 4 bases and J gave up 4 bases, with 17 bases separating them. CDR3: CASSSPTPLLYNEQFF. The DNA for the CDR3 is TGTGCCAGCAGTTCCCCGACTCCCCTCCTATACAATGAGCAGTTCTTC.

J is TRBJ1-1 and V is TRBV27; D unclear. Per germline, CDR1 MNHEY and CDR2 SMNVEV (reference sequence). The CDR3 sequence is 13 residues long. V lost 0 bases and J 5 bases, leaving 7 bases between the germline ends. This CDR3 is CASSLSRRTEAFF. CDR3 nucleotides: TGTGCCAGCAGTTTATCTAGGCGTACTGAAGCTTTCTTT.

This clonotype was seen only a few times. V is TRBV28 and J is TRBJ2-7; TRBD1 agrees at 7 bases. CDR3 length equals 15 residues. The germline CDR1 and CDR2 sequences are MDHEN and SYDVKM. V was pared by 0 bases and J by 2 bases, with 4 bases of the junction left unmatched. The CDR3, as DNA: TGTGCCAGCAGTTTATGGGACCAGGGGGCCTACGAGCAGTACTTC. This codes for CASSLWDQGAYEQYF.

Judged by abundance, this clonotype is medium-sized. The chain has TRBV2 and TRBJ2-2; 8 nucleotides match TRBD1. The CDR3 runs to 16 residues. J gave up 4 bases and V 3 bases, and 7 bases lay outside the gene matches. Germline V CDR1 and CDR2: SNHLY, FYNNEI. The DNA for the CDR3 is TGTGCCAGCAGTGACGACAGGGGTATGGGCACCGGGGAGCTGTTTTTT. The encoded protein is CASSDDRGMGTGELFF.

V and J are TRBV20-1 and TRBJ2-7, with 8 bases aligning to TRBD2. This CDR3 comprises 15 residues. Germline values: CDR1 DFQATT, CDR2 SNEGSKA (reference sequence). V lost 1 base to trimming and J lost 0 bases; unmatched junction nucleotides: 5. The CDR3 sequence is CSARVTAGGSYEQYF. CDR3 in DNA: TGCAGTGCTAGAGTAACGGCGGGAGGCTCCTACGAGCAGTACTTC.

The chain has TRBV7-2 and TRBJ1-1; no reliable D call. The germline gives CDR1 SGHTA, CDR2 FQGNSA. V gave up 4 bases and J gave up 2 bases, with 14 bases separating them. The CDR3 consists of 15 residues. The CDR3 reads CASSCTVRTNTEAFF. CDR3 coding DNA: TGTGCCAGCAGCTGTACAGTCCGCACTAACACTGAAGCTTTCTTT.

This clonotype came up a few times. The chain has TRBV7-9 and TRBJ2-7; weak D call: TRBD2 (5 bases). This CDR3 is built from 13 residues. The V end was cut by 7 bases, the J end by 0 bases, with 10 bases between. Germline CDR1 is SEHNR and CDR2 is FQNEAQ (reference sequence). The CDR3 coding sequence is TGTGCCAGCACCCGGGGTGGCTCCTACGAGCAGTACTTC. Its protein is CASTRGGSYEQYF. Complete variable domain (other parts from reference TRBV7-9 and TRBJ2-7): DTGVSQNPRHKITKRGQNVTFRCDPISEHNRLYWYRQTLGQGPEFLTYFQNEAQLEKSRLLSDRFSAERPKGSFSTLEIQRTEQGDSAMYLCASTRGGSYEQYFGPGTRLTVT.

Judged by abundance, this clonotype is medium-sized. This chain joins TRBV20-1 and TRBJ1-6; 7 positions match TRBD1. Germline trimming cut 1 base from V and 5 bases from J; bases unmatched to any gene: 8. This CDR3 comprises 16 residues. CDR1 is DFQATT, CDR2 SNEGSKA, per germline (reference sequence). CDR3 region: CSARALRQGDNSPLHF. DNA of the CDR3: TGCAGTGCTAGAGCCCTGAGACAGGGCGATAATTCACCCCTCCACTTT.

The sample holds many counts of this clonotype. V and J are TRBV4-2 and TRBJ2-6; D gene uncertain. CDR3 length: 16 residues. Deletions cut 0 bases from V and 2 bases from J, with 8 bases between. Germline CDR1 and CDR2: LGHNA and YNFKEQ. The DNA for the CDR3 is TGTGCCAGCAGCCAAGATTTCAATGCTGGGGCCAACGTCCTGACTTTC. It translates to CASSQDFNAGANVLTF.

This clonotype appeared a few times. This chain uses TRBV20-1 with TRBJ2-7; 8 bases line up with TRBD2. V trimming: 6 bases; J trimming: 6 bases; junction bases outside the gene matches: 13. Germline CDR1 reads DFQATT; CDR2 reads SNEGSKA (reference sequence). This CDR3 contains 14 residues. CDR3 sequence reads: CSARSPGGPVEQYF. As DNA, the CDR3 is TGCAGTGCCAGAAGTCCGGGAGGGCCGGTCGAGCAGTACTTC.

In this sample, this clonotype turned up a few times. The rearrangement joins TRBV28 to TRBJ2-7; D is possibly TRBD2 (6 bases). This CDR3 spans 16 amino acids. With 5 bases removed from V and 0 bases from J, the gap between germline ends came to 17 bases. Germline assignment: CDR1 MDHEN and CDR2 SYDVKM. CDR3 sequence (DNA): TGTGCCAGCAGTCCCATGTGGGACTCCCGCTCCTACGAGCAGTACTTC. Encoded protein: CASSPMWDSRSYEQYF.

The V gene is TRBV7-3, the J gene TRBJ2-7, with 7 bases fitting TRBD1. J lost 0 bases, V lost 2 bases, and 4 bases had no gene match. Germline V CDR1 and CDR2: SGHTA, FQGTGA. The CDR3 sequence is 15 residues long. The CDR3 coding sequence is TGTGCCAGCAGCTTAGGACAGGCGAGCTCCTACGAGCAGTACTTC. Its translation is CASSLGQASSYEQYF.

This clonotype was counted ten times or more. V is TRBV29-1 and J is TRBJ2-1; TRBD2 aligns across 9 bases. Germline V CDR1 and CDR2: SQVTM, ANQGSEA. Trimming removed 4 bases from V and 7 bases from J; junction bases left unmatched: 14. This CDR3 region has 16 residues. The CDR3 nucleotides read TGCAGCGTTGCCGGGAACCTGTTTCTAGCGGGGAATGAGCAGTTCTTC. Its protein product is CSVAGNLFLAGNEQFF.

This clonotype showed up many times. V is TRBV7-2 and J is TRBJ2-1, with D unresolved. The CDR3 is 12 residues long. Trimming pared 5 bases from V and 5 bases from J, leaving 7 bases between. CDR1 and CDR2 from the germline V gene are SGHTA and FQGNSA. CDR3 coding DNA: TGTGCCAGCAGCCCCTTGAACAATGAGCAGTTCTTC. Translating it yields CASSPLNNEQFF.

This clonotype was seen ten or more times. This chain links TRBV19 with TRBJ2-7; a weak D match, TRBD2 (6 bases). With 4 bases removed from V and 7 bases from J, the gap between germline ends came to 11 bases. This CDR3 region has 12 residues. Germline values: CDR1 LNHDA, CDR2 SQIVND (reference sequence). The CDR3 loop is CASSKQRGEQYF. Written as DNA, the CDR3 is TGTGCCAGTAGTAAGCAACGGGGGGAGCAGTACTTC.

About this clonotype: An end of the junction differs from the germline gene, which may be a read error. This sequence joins TRBV7-8 and TRBJ2-4; D possibly corresponds to TRBD2 (6 bases). Germline loops: CDR1 SGHVS, CDR2 FQNEAQ. The CDR3 is made up of 13 amino acids. In DNA, the CDR3 is TGTGCCAGCAGCTTAGGGGAGGTAAACATTCGGTACTTC. It translates to CASSLGEVNIRYF.

This clonotype appeared a few times. V usage is TRBV6-5 and J usage is TRBJ2-6; D may be TRBD1 or TRBD2 (5 bases each). The germline V gene encodes CDR1 MNHEY and CDR2 SVGAGI. The V end lost 2 bases, the J end lost 4 bases, and 9 bases lay between the germline ends. The CDR3 is made up of 15 amino acids. The CDR3: CASSYGGTGANVLTF. CDR3 sequence (DNA): TGTGCCAGCAGTTACGGGGGAACGGGGGCCAACGTCCTGACTTTC.

V and J are TRBV9 and TRBJ2-1; no definite D call. CDR3 length equals 15 residues. The germline V gene has CDR1 SGDLS and CDR2 YYNGEE. The germline V and J ends were trimmed by 0 bases and 4 bases, with 11 bases remaining between them. The CDR3 DNA sequence: TGTGCCAGCAGCGTAGTAGGTCACCGGTACAATGAGCAGTTCTTC. It yields the protein CASSVVGHRYNEQFF.

Worth noting for this clonotype: A much more abundant neighbour one base away suggests this may be a read error. The CDR3 reads CSARGRSGSGGTDMQYF. The CDR3 nucleotides are TGCAGTGCTAGAGGTCGTAGCGGGAGTGGGGGCACAGATATGCAGTATTTT. V gene TRBV20-1 combines with J gene TRBJ2-3, with TRBD2 matching 9 bases. Germline V gene lookup returns CDR1 DFQATT and CDR2 SNEGSKA (reference sequence). CDR3 length: 17 residues.

This clonotype was observed a handful of times. This rearrangement joins TRBV2 to TRBJ1-2, with D perhaps matching TRBD1 (5 bases). CDR3 length: 14 amino acids. Germline-derived CDR1 and CDR2 are SNHLY and FYNNEI. Trimming stripped 5 bases from V and 3 bases from J, with 13 bases between. The CDR3 here is CASSREGFDYGYTF. The CDR3 DNA sequence: TGTGCCAGCAGTCGAGAGGGGTTCGACTATGGCTACACCTTC.

This clonotype has a handful of counts. The chain joins TRBV5-1 to TRBJ2-1, with 11 bases aligning to TRBD2. V trimming: 7 bases; J trimming: 6 bases; junction bases outside the gene matches: 9. The CDR3 extends over 15 amino acids. Germline loops: CDR1 SGHRS, CDR2 YFSETQ. The CDR3 nucleotides are TGCGCCAGCGATTCCGGGACTAGCGGTTCCAATGAGCAGTTCTTC. It codes for CASDSGTSGSNEQFF. Variable domain in full (rest from reference TRBV5-1 and TRBJ2-1): KAGVTQTPRYLIKTRGQQVTLSCSPISGHRSVSWYQQTPGQGLQFLFEYFSETQRNKGNFPGRFSGRQFSNSRSEMNVSTLELGDSALYLCASDSGTSGSNEQFFGPGTRLTVL.

This sequence joins TRBV20-1 and TRBJ2-1, with 8 bases lining up with TRBD2. Trimming took 0 bases from V and 0 from J; bases not matched to a gene: 4. CDR1 DFQATT and CDR2 SNEGSKA come from the germline V gene (reference sequence). The CDR3 is 16 amino acids. This CDR3 reads CSARDPSGSSYNEQFF. As DNA, the CDR3 is TGCAGTGCTAGAGATCCCAGCGGGAGCTCCTACAATGAGCAGTTCTTC.

This clonotype came up a few times. V is TRBV29-1 and J is TRBJ2-5; 10 bases align to TRBD2. Germline CDR1 is SQVTM and CDR2 is ANQGSEA. There are 12 residues in the CDR3. V lost 6 bases, J lost 5 bases, and 3 bases stayed unmatched. The CDR3 DNA sequence: TGCAGCGTGGGGACTAGCGACGAGACCCAGTACTTC. Translating it yields CSVGTSDETQYF. Looking up the rest from reference TRBV29-1 and TRBJ2-5 gives the full variable domain: SAVISQKPSRDICQRGTSLTIQCQVDSQVTMMFWYRQQPGQSLTLIATANQGSEATYESGFVIDKFPISRPNLTFSTLTVSNMSPEDSSIYLCSVGTSDETQYFGPGTRLLVL.